What follows are 10 T cell receptor beta chains derived from one specimen sequenced in a study of blood T cell repertoires in COVID-19. Only in-frame clones appear in the TCRdb table, and some are missing; sequencing was by immunoSEQ multiplex PCR. In the table there are fewer than 45,000 clones, more than 90% of which are singletons. Material: peripheral blood. The receptors come from a man aged 60-69 years with active or convalescent COVID-19.

V gene TRBV30 combines with J gene TRBJ2-2; 9 bases line up with TRBD1. The CDR3 sequence is 16 residues long. Trimming at V came to 0 bases and at J to 5 bases, leaving 7 bases not matched to a gene. The V gene's germline CDR1 is GTSNPN and CDR2 SVGIG (reference sequence). Here the CDR3 reads CAWSVPNRGLTGELFF. The CDR3 DNA is TGTGCCTGGAGTGTACCCAACAGGGGGCTGACCGGGGAGCTGTTTTTT.

The chain joins TRBV6-5 to TRBJ2-6; perhaps TRBD1 as D (6 bases). V was clipped by 7 bases and J by 2 bases, with 12 bases between them. This CDR3 spans 15 amino acids. The V gene's germline CDR1 is MNHEY and CDR2 SVGAGI. CDR3 DNA: TGTGCCAGCAACGAACAGGGAACTGGGGCCAACGTCCTGACTTTC. This translates into CASNEQGTGANVLTF.

This clone was seen a few times. The chain uses TRBV4-1 and TRBJ2-5; 12 nucleotides match TRBD1. CDR3 length: 18 residues. CDR1 MGHRA and CDR2 YSYEKL come from the germline V gene. V was clipped by 1 base and J by 5 bases; unmatched bases: 11. CDR3 region: CASSQGGLGTGGWETQYF. CDR3 nucleotide sequence: TGCGCCAGCAGCCAAGGGGGATTGGGGACAGGGGGCTGGGAGACCCAGTACTTC.

The chain couples TRBV18 to TRBJ1-3; possible D gene TRBD1, 5 bases. The germline V and J ends were trimmed by 5 bases and 2 bases, with 16 bases remaining between them. The CDR3 covers 16 residues. The germline V gene has CDR1 KGHSH and CDR2 LQKENI. The DNA of the CDR3 is TGTGCCAGCTCATCAGACAGACGGGGGGCTGGAAACACCATATATTTT. Translating it yields CASSSDRRGAGNTIYF.

CDR3 residues: CASSPNDRGGSPLHF. The CDR3 bases are TGTGCCAGCTCACCAAATGACAGGGGGGGCTCACCCCTCCACTTT. This sequence joins TRBV18 and TRBJ1-6, with 9 bases that match TRBD1. Losses at the gene ends were 2 bases for V and 10 bases for J; bases not matched to a gene: 6. The germline CDR1 and CDR2 sequences are KGHSH and LQKENI. The CDR3 runs to 15 residues.

The chain is built from TRBV28 and TRBJ1-6; 8 nucleotides match TRBD1. The CDR3 runs 15 residues. Per germline, CDR1 MDHEN and CDR2 SYDVKM. V was clipped by 2 bases and J by 4 bases; unmatched bases: 1. The CDR3 sequence: CASSLQGAYNSPLHF. CDR3 DNA sequence: TGTGCCAGCAGTTTACAGGGGGCATATAATTCACCCCTCCACTTT.

Turning to this clone: Germline is not matched at one junction end, which may reflect a read error. The chain uses TRBV29-1 and TRBJ1-5; 11 bases are shared with TRBD1. From germline, CDR1 is SQVTM and CDR2 ANQGSEA. The CDR3 spans 13 residues. CDR3 sequence reads: CSVGTGGNQPQHF. The DNA for the CDR3 is TGCAGCGTTGGGACAGGGGGCAACCAGCCCCAGCATTTT.

The chain couples TRBV5-1 to TRBJ1-4; D perhaps matches TRBD1 (5 bases). V was shortened by 2 bases and J by 2 bases, with 13 bases between the two germline ends. Germline CDR1 reads SGHRS; CDR2 reads YFSETQ. The CDR3 totals 16 residues. Here the CDR3 DNA reads TGCGCCAGCAGCTTTGGTAAGGGGTCGACTAATGAAAAACTGTTTTTT. Translating it yields CASSFGKGSTNEKLFF.

The chain employs TRBV6-4 and TRBJ2-2, with a tentative D call TRBD1 (5 bases). Germline CDR1 MRHNA, CDR2 SNTAGT. The CDR3 runs 18 residues. The V end lost 5 bases, the J end lost 0 bases, and 19 bases lay between the germline ends. For the CDR3, the DNA is TGTGCCAGCAGTATAATTAGGGGTTCGTGCGCGAACACCGGGGAGCTGTTTTTT. Protein: CASSIIRGSCANTGELFF.

The V gene is TRBV24-1, the J gene TRBJ2-7; D remains unclear. The CDR3 covers 9 residues. V lost 9 bases and J 4 bases, leaving 3 bases between the germline ends. Germline V gene data show CDR1 as KGHDR and CDR2 as SFDVKD. This chain's CDR3 is CATLYEQYF. DNA of the CDR3: TGTGCCACCCTTTACGAGCAGTACTTC.